This T cell receptor beta chain was retrieved from a study of CD8+CD57+ T cells in acquired aplastic anemia. Study-wide background: Roughly 3.2 ug was the average amount of DNA from sorted CD4+ and CD8+ cells. General observations from the study: Patients shared some 30 CD8+ CDR3 sequences with controls. The CD8+ Simpson's diversity of patients and controls was not significantly different.

Comment on this clonotype: What it binds is unknown. Being one base from a much bigger clone, this may be a read error.

TCR beta VDJ combinations and CDR3 sequences were profiled from genomic DNA. One entry per CDR3 protein, called by TCRdb with MiXCR from the reads. The sample consists of 310,000 or so distinct CDR3 sequences, 50% to 65% of them appearing once. Only patients with CD8+CD57+ cell expansion on flow cytometry were chosen for sequencing. The blood sampling took place in patients who had so far received no therapy. The CDR3 has 12 residues. V was clipped by 6 bases and J by 4 bases, with 9 bases between them. The V gene's germline CDR1 is MNHEY and CDR2 SVGAGI. What was sequenced was sorted CD4+, CD8+, or CD8+CD57+ T cells (not recorded which) from PBMCs. This sequence joins TRBV6-5 and TRBJ1-2; no clear D gene. This sequence was found in a human donor with aplastic anemia. The CDR3, as DNA: TGTGCCAGCAGAGTGGATAGCTATGGCTACACCTTC. Protein sequence: CASRVDSYGYTF.